Shown below are 6 T cell receptor beta chains from a single sample sequenced in a study of blood T cell repertoires in COVID-19. Assay used: immunoSEQ multiplex PCR; TCRdb lists only in-frame clones, some missing. The top ten hold over 2% of the sample, which has 300,000 or so clones, more than 85% seen once. The sequencing input was peripheral blood. The source is a woman aged 30 to 39 with COVID-19, enrolled during active disease.

This chain uses TRBV28 with TRBJ2-3; D unclear. The CDR3 is 13 amino acids. The ends were cut back, 2 bases at V and 7 bases at J, with 10 bases in the middle. From germline, CDR1 is MDHEN and CDR2 SYDVKM. The CDR3 nucleotides are TGTGCCAGCAGTTTAAGCCAAACTTATACGCAGTATTTT. Amino acid sequence: CASSLSQTYTQYF. The complete variable domain, with remaining parts taken from reference TRBV28 and TRBJ2-3, reads DVKVTQSSRYLVKRTGEKVFLECVQDMDHENMFWYRQDPGLGLRLIYFSYDVKMKEKGDIPEGYSVSREKKERFSLILESASTNQTSMYLCASSLSQTYTQYFGPGTRLTVL.

The V call is TRBV2, the J call TRBJ1-3; weak D call: TRBD1 (5 bases). Trimming cost V 4 bases and J 4 bases, with 14 bases left between them. The V gene's germline CDR1 is SNHLY and CDR2 FYNNEI. The CDR3 extends over 15 amino acids. The DNA of the CDR3 is TGTGCCAGCAGTGGGGTACGGGGGGAAGGAAACACCATATATTTT. Amino acid sequence: CASSGVRGEGNTIYF.

This chain joins TRBV12-5 and TRBJ2-3, with D possibly matching TRBD2 (6 bases). V was pared by 1 base and J by 8 bases, with 10 bases between. The CDR3 consists of 13 residues. Germline values: CDR1 LGHNT, CDR2 FRNRAP. The CDR3: CASGLELATTQYF. CDR3 coding DNA: TGTGCTAGTGGTTTGGAACTAGCAACTACGCAGTATTTT.

The rearrangement joins TRBV12-5 to TRBJ1-6; 11 nucleotides align to TRBD1. The CDR3 is 18 residues long. The germline gives CDR1 LGHNT, CDR2 FRNRAP. V shed 4 bases, J shed 1 base, and the junction held 6 bases outside the gene matches. The CDR3 region has the DNA TGTGCTAGTGGTTGGGGACAGGGGGATTCGTCCTATAATTCACCCCTCCACTTT. Translation: CASGWGQGDSSYNSPLHF.

The chain joins TRBV3-1 (or the pseudogene TRBV3-2) to TRBJ2-7, with D perhaps TRBD1 (6 bases). The CDR3 length is 14 residues. Per germline, CDR1 LGHDT and CDR2 YNNKEL (reference sequence). Trimming left V 5 bases short and J 2 bases short, with 13 bases between. The CDR3 region has the DNA TGTGCCAGCAGCTTACAACAGGGCCCCTACGAGCAGTACTTC. Translation gives CASSLQQGPYEQYF.

This clone was detected a few times. The chain links TRBV2 to TRBJ1-2; maybe TRBD1 (6 bases). CDR3 size: 17 residues. Trimming left V 6 bases short and J 0 bases short, with 20 bases between. The germline V gene has CDR1 SNHLY and CDR2 FYNNEI. The CDR3 protein is CASSGFKDSISNYGYTF. As DNA, the CDR3 is TGTGCCAGCAGCGGGTTTAAGGACAGTATATCTAACTATGGCTACACCTTC.